This is a list of T cell receptor beta chains from one sample in a study of regulatory T cells in long-lasting Graves disease. TCRdb itself ran the multiplex PCR reads through MiXCR, one entry per CDR3 protein. Of almost 350,000 distinct CDR3 sequences in the sample, about 19% were seen once. The sequences come from peripheral blood mononuclear cells (PBMCs), collected when the disease was refractory, from a patient treated with antithyroid drugs. These receptors were collected from a female donor with Graves disease. CDR3s include the opening cysteine and the closing phenylalanine or tryptophan. The D gene is left open where the match is weak. The size of a clone is reported for some rows only, either as once, few or many, or as a class for expanded clones.

TRBJ2-3 . . TRBV29-1 TGCAGCGTTGAAGCTCGCTTCGCCGCAGATACGCAGTATTTT CSVEARFAADTQYF
TRBJ2-7 TRBD1 . TRBV6-2/TRBV6-3 TGTGCCAGCAGTACGACAGGGGCTACCTCCTACGAGCAGTACTTC CASSTTGATSYEQYF
TRBJ1-1 . few TRBV5-1 TGCGCCAGCAGCTTCGTGGGGGAGAACACTGAAGCTTTCTTT CASSFVGENTEAFF
TRBJ1-6 . . TRBV4-1 TGCGCCAGCAGCCAAACAGGTCTTTTTTCACCCCTCCACTTT CASSQTGLFSPLHF
TRBJ2-1 . . TRBV12-5 TGTGCTAGTGGTTTGGACAACAATGAGCAGTTCTTC CASGLDNNEQFF
TRBJ2-7 . many TRBV10-3 TGTGCCATCAGTGGACTCCCGAGCTCCTACGAGCAGTACTTC CAISGLPSSYEQYF
TRBJ2-7 . . TRBV7-6 TGTGCCAGCAGCCCGTACTCGGGACTCAGGAGCTCCTACGAGCAGTACTTC CASSPYSGLRSSYEQYF
TRBJ1-6 TRBD1 many TRBV28 TGTGCCAGCAGTTCCCTGGGACAGTCTAATTCACCCCTCCACTTT CASSSLGQSNSPLHF
TRBJ1-6 TRBD1 . TRBV6-1 TGTGCCAGCAGTGTATATGGGACAGGGGGTTCACCCCTCCACTTT CASSVYGTGGSPLHF
TRBJ1-4 . . TRBV27 TGTGCCAGCAGCCCGCTGAGGGATGAAAAACTGTTTTTT CASSPLRDEKLFF
TRBJ1-5 TRBD1 many TRBV6-1 TGTGCCAGCTCCCCCCGGGACAGGGTCGATCGTCAGCCCCAGCATTTT CASSPRDRVDRQPQHF
TRBJ1-3 TRBD1 . TRBV18 TGTGCCAGCTCTCAGGGGACAGCCTCTGGAAACACCATATATTTT CASSQGTASGNTIYF
TRBJ1-5 TRBD1 many TRBV6-5 TGTGCCAGCAGTTACACGGGACAGGGGCTCCAGCCCCAGCATTTT CASSYTGQGLQPQHF
TRBJ1-1 . . TRBV4-1 TGCGCCAGCAGCCACTTAGGACGGCAGAACACTGAAGCTTTCTTT CASSHLGRQNTEAFF
TRBJ2-7 . . TRBV29-1 TGCAGCGTTTCAGGGGGGCGCGAGCAGTACTTC CSVSGGREQYF
TRBJ2-3 . . TRBV14 TGTGCCAGCAGCCGCCAGTACACAGATACGCAGTATTTT CASSRQYTDTQYF
TRBJ1-1 . many TRBV2 TGTGCCAGCAGTGAAGATGTCGGGTGGAACACTGAAGCTTTCTTT CASSEDVGWNTEAFF
TRBJ1-1 . few TRBV7-9 TGTGCCAGCAGACACCAAACAGGGAGGGGCACTGAAGCTTTCTTT CASRHQTGRGTEAFF
TRBJ1-5 . many TRBV7-2 TGTGCCAGCAGCTTAAGCACTAGCAATCAGCCCCAGCATTTT CASSLSTSNQPQHF
TRBJ2-7 TRBD2 many TRBV6-5 TGTGCCAGCAGTTACGGTGGAGCGGGGGGCTCCTACGAGCAGTACTTC CASSYGGAGGSYEQYF
TRBJ2-7 TRBD2 many TRBV6-2/TRBV6-3 TGTGCCAGCAGTTACTACGCGGGGGGACTAGCGGGAGGGCCCTACGAGCAGTACTTC CASSYYAGGLAGGPYEQYF
TRBJ2-2 . . TRBV27 TGTGCCAGCAGTTTCCAGAGGTTTGTTGGGGAGCTGTTTTTT CASSFQRFVGELFF
TRBJ1-1 . many TRBV20-1 TGCAGTGCTAGAACCCCACACGGGGGGGACACTGAAGCTTTCTTT CSARTPHGGDTEAFF
TRBJ1-1 . . TRBV7-9 TGTGCCAGCAGCTTGGATGAAGAGGTGACGGTTTTCTTT CASSLDEEVTVFF
TRBJ1-3 TRBD1 many TRBV20-1 TGCAGTGCTAGAGACACAGGGGTTGGAAACACCATATATTTT CSARDTGVGNTIYF
TRBJ2-2 . . TRBV7-9 TGTGCCAGCAGCCCCCAGGGCGACGAGAACACCGGGGAGCTGTTTTTT CASSPQGDENTGELFF
TRBJ1-3 . few TRBV9 TGTGCCAGCAGCGTGTCAGCGGGGCGAGGAAACACCATATATTTT CASSVSAGRGNTIYF
TRBJ2-1 . few TRBV7-3 TGTGCCAGCAGCTTAACGCCAGCGGAGCAGTTCTTC CASSLTPAEQFF
TRBJ2-7 . few TRBV5-1 TGCGCCAGCAGTTTAACCTTATACGAGCAGTACTTC CASSLTLYEQYF
TRBJ1-2 . many TRBV19 TGTGCCAGTAGGGCGGGGACCTACTATGGCTACACCTTC CASRAGTYYGYTF
TRBJ1-5 . . TRBV6-1 TGTGCCAGCAGCAAAATCTCCGGGGCAGGGGCCTCTCAGCCCCAGCATTTT CASSKISGAGASQPQHF
TRBJ2-5 . many TRBV5-5 TGTGCCAGCAGCACGAATGAGGGGGGTTTCCAAGAGACCCAGTACTTC CASSTNEGGFQETQYF
TRBJ2-7 . many TRBV6-9 TGTGCCAGCAGTTATCACGGTCAAGGCGAGCAGTACTTC CASSYHGQGEQYF
TRBJ2-7 . many TRBV2 TGTGCCAGCAGTAGGACACTTTGGGACGAGCAGTACTTC CASSRTLWDEQYF
TRBJ2-7 . many TRBV2 TGTGCCAGCAGTGTCCTTCGAGCCTACGAGCAGTACTTC CASSVLRAYEQYF
TRBJ2-4 TRBD2 many TRBV20-1 TGCAGTGCTTTAGCGGGAGGGCCTATCGGAAACATTCAGTACTTC CSALAGGPIGNIQYF
TRBJ1-2 TRBD1 many TRBV12-3/TRBV12-4 TGTGCCAGCGGCAACAGGGGACGCTATGGCTACACCTTC CASGNRGRYGYTF
TRBJ1-2 TRBD1 many TRBV20-1 TGCAGGCCGGTACAGGGGTACTATGGCTACACCTTC CRPVQGYYGYTF
TRBJ2-2 . many TRBV2 TGTGCCAGCAGTGAACTGGGCTTAAACACCGGGGAGCTGTTTTTT CASSELGLNTGELFF
TRBJ2-7 . . TRBV7-9 TGTGCCACCAGGGGCCCGGGGCCCCACTACGAGCAGTACTTC CATRGPGPHYEQYF
TRBJ2-3 . . TRBV4-3 TGCGCCAGCAGCCAAGAAGTTGTCTGGGGGGAAAGGGTTTTAGATACGCAGTATTTT CASSQEVVWGERVLDTQYF
TRBJ1-1 . few TRBV6-1 TGTGCCAGCAGGGAGACAGACTTGAACACTGAAGCTTTCTTT CASRETDLNTEAFF
TRBJ2-3 TRBD2 . TRBV7-2 TGTGCCAGCAGCACCCAACCGGGACTAGGCACAGATACGCAGTATTTT CASSTQPGLGTDTQYF
TRBJ2-3 . few TRBV18 TGTGCCAGCTCACTCATCGTTAGCGATACGCAGTATTTT CASSLIVSDTQYF
TRBJ1-2 TRBD1 few TRBV5-5 TGTGCCAGCAGACCACAGGGGGCTGTTAACTATGGCTACACCTTC CASRPQGAVNYGYTF